Here is one T cell receptor (beta chain) with its context. The sample is drawn from a study of blood T cell repertoires in COVID-19. Study-wide context: Some COVID-19 samples were acute and others convalescent; all came from the United States, Italy and Spain. Sources were T cells, B-cell-depleted T cells, or PBMCs; the material itself was cDNA or gDNA.

The CDR3 covers 16 residues. Germline V gives CDR1 SQVTM, CDR2 ANQGSEA. Between the trimmed V and J ends, which lost 0 bases and 4 bases, there was a span of 18 bases. Per the study methods: It was from reference gene primer amplification that nucleated cell counts were estimated. Profiling relied on immunoSEQ multiplex PCR, and the TCRdb table lists in-frame clones only, not all of them. The DNA gave D and trimming, while V, J and clone size come from that table. The data show a few hundred thousand clones, 70% to 90% seen once. The specimen was peripheral blood. The rearrangement links TRBV29-1 to TRBJ1-1, with D possibly matching TRBD1 (6 bases). This clonotype was obtained from a man younger than 35 who had recovered from COVID-19. The CDR3 spells CSVEDWEGGWGTEAFF. CDR3 in DNA: TGCAGCGTTGAAGATTGGGAGGGGGGATGGGGCACTGAAGCTTTCTTT.